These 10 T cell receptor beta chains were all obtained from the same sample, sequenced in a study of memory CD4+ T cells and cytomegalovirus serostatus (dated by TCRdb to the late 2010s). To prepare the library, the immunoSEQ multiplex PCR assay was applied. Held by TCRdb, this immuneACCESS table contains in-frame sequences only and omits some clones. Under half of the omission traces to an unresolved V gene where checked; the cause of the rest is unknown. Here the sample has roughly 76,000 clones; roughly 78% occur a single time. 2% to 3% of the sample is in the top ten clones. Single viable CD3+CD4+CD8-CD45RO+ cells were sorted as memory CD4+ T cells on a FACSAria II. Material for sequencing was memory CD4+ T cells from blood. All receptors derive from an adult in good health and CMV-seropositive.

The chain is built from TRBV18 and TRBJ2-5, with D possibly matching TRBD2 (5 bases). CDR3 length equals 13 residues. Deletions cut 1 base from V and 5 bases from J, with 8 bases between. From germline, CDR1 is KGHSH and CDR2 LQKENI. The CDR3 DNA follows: TGTGCCAGCTCACCACGGGAGCGGGAGACCCAGTACTTC. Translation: CASSPRERETQYF. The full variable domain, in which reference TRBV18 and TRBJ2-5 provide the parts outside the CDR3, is NAGVMQNPRHLVRRRGQEARLRCSPMKGHSHVYWYRQLPEEGLKFMVYLQKENIIDESGMPKERFSAEFPKEGPSILRIQQVVRGDSAAYFCASSPRERETQYFGPGTRLLVL.

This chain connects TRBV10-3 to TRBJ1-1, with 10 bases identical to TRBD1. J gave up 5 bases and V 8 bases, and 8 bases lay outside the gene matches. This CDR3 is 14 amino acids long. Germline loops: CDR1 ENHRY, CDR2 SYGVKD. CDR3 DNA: TGTGCCATCGCGAAGGACAGGGGGGGTACTGAAGCTTTCTTT. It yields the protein CAIAKDRGGTEAFF.

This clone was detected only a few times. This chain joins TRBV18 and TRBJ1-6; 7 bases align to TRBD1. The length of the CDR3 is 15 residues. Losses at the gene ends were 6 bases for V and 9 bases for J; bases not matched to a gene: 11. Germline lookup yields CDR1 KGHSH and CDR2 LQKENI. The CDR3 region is CASSSTGEGGSPLHF. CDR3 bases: TGTGCCAGCTCCTCCACAGGGGAAGGGGGTTCACCCCTCCACTTT.

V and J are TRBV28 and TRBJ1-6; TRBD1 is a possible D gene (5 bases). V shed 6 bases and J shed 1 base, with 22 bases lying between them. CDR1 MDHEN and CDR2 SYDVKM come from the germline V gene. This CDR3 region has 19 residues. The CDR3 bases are TGTGCCAGCAGGGGTACTTCGGGGGATTTGAGGTCCTATAATTCACCCCTCCACTTT. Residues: CASRGTSGDLRSYNSPLHF.

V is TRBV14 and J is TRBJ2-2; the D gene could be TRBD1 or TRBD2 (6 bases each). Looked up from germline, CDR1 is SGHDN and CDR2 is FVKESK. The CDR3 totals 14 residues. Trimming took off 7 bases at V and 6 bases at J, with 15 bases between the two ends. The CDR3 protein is CASKDRRGAGELFF. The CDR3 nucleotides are TGTGCCAGCAAAGACAGGCGGGGAGCCGGGGAGCTGTTTTTT.

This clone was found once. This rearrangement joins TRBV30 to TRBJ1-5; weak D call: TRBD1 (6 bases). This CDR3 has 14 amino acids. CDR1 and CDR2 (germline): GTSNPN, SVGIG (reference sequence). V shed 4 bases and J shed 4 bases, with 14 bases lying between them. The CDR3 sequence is CAWTGGDKNQPQHF. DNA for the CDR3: TGTGCCTGGACAGGAGGGGACAAAAATCAGCCCCAGCATTTT.

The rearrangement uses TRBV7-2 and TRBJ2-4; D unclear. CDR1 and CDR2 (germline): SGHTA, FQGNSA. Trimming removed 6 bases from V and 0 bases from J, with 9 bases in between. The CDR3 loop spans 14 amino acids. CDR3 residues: CASSPALAKNIQYF. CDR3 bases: TGTGCCAGCAGTCCCGCGCTAGCCAAAAACATTCAGTACTTC.

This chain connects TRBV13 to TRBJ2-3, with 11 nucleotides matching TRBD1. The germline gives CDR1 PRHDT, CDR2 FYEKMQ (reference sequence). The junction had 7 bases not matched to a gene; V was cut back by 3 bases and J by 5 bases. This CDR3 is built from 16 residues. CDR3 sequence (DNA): TGTGCCAGCAGCTTGGCCGGGACAGGGGGTTTAGATACGCAGTATTTT. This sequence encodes CASSLAGTGGLDTQYF.

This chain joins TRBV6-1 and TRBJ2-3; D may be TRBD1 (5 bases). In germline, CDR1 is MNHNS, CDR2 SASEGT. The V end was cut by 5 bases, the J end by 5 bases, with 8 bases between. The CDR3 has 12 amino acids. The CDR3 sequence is CASSLGVDTQYF. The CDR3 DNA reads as TGTGCCAGCAGTTTAGGGGTAGATACGCAGTATTTT.

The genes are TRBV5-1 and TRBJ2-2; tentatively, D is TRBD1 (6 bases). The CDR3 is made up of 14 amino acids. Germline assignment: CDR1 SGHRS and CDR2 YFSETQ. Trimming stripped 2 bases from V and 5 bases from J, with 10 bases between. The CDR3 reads CASSFGTSTGELFF. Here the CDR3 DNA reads TGCGCCAGCAGCTTTGGGACATCAACCGGGGAGCTGTTTTTT. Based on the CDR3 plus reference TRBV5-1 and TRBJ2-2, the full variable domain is KAGVTQTPRYLIKTRGQQVTLSCSPISGHRSVSWYQQTPGQGLQFLFEYFSETQRNKGNFPGRFSGRQFSNSRSEMNVSTLELGDSALYLCASSFGTSTGELFFGEGSRLTVL.